The source of this T cell receptor (beta chain) is a study of regulatory T cells in long-lasting Graves disease (dated by TCRdb to the early 2020s). With regard to the full study: Persistent Graves' disease was defined as persistently positive TSH receptor autoantibodies together with antithyroid drug treatment for over 5 years. Patients with persistent Graves' disease were compared with patients with newly diagnosed Graves' disease using TCR sequencing and RNA sequencing of peripheral blood. The study was conducted in China and was registered as a clinical trial. A total of roughly 35 samples were covered by TCR sequencing, comprising approximately 13 persistent and around 20 newly diagnosed Graves' disease patients. On average, persistent Graves' disease patients in the clinical cohort had been on antithyroid drugs for about 10.3 years.

This clonotype was recorded at least ten times. There is no known antigen for this receptor. Within one base of it there is no much larger clone, and no base qualities were kept. What the research found in general, with its limitations: The small sample size was acknowledged by the authors as a limitation that may reduce accuracy. Sequencing and analysis were restricted to the TCR beta chain. Peripheral blood alone was examined, since thyroid tissue, which constituted the primary lesion, could not be accessed. TRBV28, TRBJ1-2 and TRBJ2-5 were preferentially used in persistent disease, while TRBV20-1 and TRBJ2-1 were favored in newly diagnosed disease. Patients with persistent disease shared more public clonotypes (around 2,700) than newly diagnosed patients did (roughly 970). Compared with newly diagnosed patients, patients with persistent Graves' disease had lower TCR Shannon entropy and fewer highly expanded clones, which suggests clonal expansion.

Library preparation used multiplex PCR. Sequencing used an Illumina HiSeq 4000. TCR beta libraries were built with iRepertoire HTBI primers and Arm-PCR amplification of CDR3 regions. Before sequencing, the PCR products underwent gel purification. The paper's data handling went like this. Gene usage analysis of CDR3 amino acid clonotypes relied on the approximately 68 TRBV and 13 to 15 TRBJ segments identified across samples. COPE and FqMerger were used to merge filtered high-quality paired reads into contigs. BLAST was used to align contigs to the IMGT TRBV, TRBD and TRBJ reference genes, and CDR3 was defined following IMGT. Any clonotype with a frequency above 0.1% was classified as a highly expanded clone. Repertoire diversity was measured by Shannon entropy, and V-J evenness by the Gini coefficient. A clonotype found in more than one individual was treated as public. TCRdb handled the public reads itself, with Q25 trimming in fastp and clone calling in MiXCR, and kept productive beta chains. Rows are unified per CDR3 protein, each entry keeping the most common DNA and genes. The V and J calls come from TCRdb's annotation, not from the publication. The sample table lists around 400,000 distinct CDR3 sequences, roughly 21% of them with a count of one. The ten largest clones capture roughly an eighth of the sample.

Between the V and J ends, shortened by 3 bases and 6 bases respectively, the junction contains 8 bases. Looking up the germline V gene (reference sequence) yields CDR1 LGHDT and CDR2 YNNKEL. The CDR3, from cysteine to phenylalanine, totals 13 residues. The read is trimmed to its CDR3 DNA, 39 bases read in frame from base 1. The time point label for this specimen denotes: persistent/refractory GD, antithyroid drugs over 5 years with positive TRAb. For both TCR sequencing and RNA sequencing, RNA was extracted from PBMCs using TRIzol. The diagnosis of Graves' disease followed American Thyroid Association guidelines. Recruitment of patients was carried out at an endocrinology department in Xi'an, China. Each patient gave approximately 10 milliliters of peripheral blood, collected in an EDTA anticoagulant tube. Ficoll Paque Plus density gradient separation was used to isolate PBMCs, and no additional T cell sorting was done. An Agilent 2100 Bioanalyzer and agarose gel were used to check RNA quality, and a NanoDrop 2000 was used to measure RNA concentration.

The chain uses TRBV3-1 and TRBJ2-2, with a weak D call of TRBD1 (5 bases match). This receptor was identified in a female donor with Graves disease. The sample here was peripheral blood mononuclear cells (PBMCs), taken when the disease was refractory, from a patient treated with antithyroid drugs. The CDR3 protein: CASSQQGAGELFF. The nucleotide sequence is TGTGCCAGCAGCCAGCAGGGTGCCGGGGAGCTGTTTTTT. Beyond the CDR3, the reference TRBV3-1 and TRBJ2-2 genes provide the residues; the full variable domain reads: DTAVSQTPKYLVTQMGNDKSIKCEQNLGHDTMYWYKQDSKKFLKIMFSYNNKELIINETVPNRFSPKSPDKAHLNLHINSLELGDSAVYFCASSQQGAGELFFGEGSRLTVL.